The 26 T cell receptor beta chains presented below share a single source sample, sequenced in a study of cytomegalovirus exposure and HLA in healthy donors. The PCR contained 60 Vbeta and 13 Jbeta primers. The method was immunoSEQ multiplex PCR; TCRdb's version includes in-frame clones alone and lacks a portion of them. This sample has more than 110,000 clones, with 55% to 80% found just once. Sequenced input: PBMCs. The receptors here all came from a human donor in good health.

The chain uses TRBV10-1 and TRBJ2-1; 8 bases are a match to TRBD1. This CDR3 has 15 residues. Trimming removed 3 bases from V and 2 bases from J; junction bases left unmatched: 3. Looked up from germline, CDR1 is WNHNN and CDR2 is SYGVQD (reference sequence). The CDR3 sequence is CASSDQGAAYNEQFF. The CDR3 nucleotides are TGCGCCAGCAGTGATCAGGGGGCAGCCTACAATGAGCAGTTCTTC.

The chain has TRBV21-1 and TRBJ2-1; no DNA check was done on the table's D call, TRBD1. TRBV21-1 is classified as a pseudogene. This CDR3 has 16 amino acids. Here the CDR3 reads CASSLPRDRGTGEQFF. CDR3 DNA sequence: TGTGCCAGCAGCCTCCCCCGGGACAGGGGGACGGGTGAGCAGTTCTTC.

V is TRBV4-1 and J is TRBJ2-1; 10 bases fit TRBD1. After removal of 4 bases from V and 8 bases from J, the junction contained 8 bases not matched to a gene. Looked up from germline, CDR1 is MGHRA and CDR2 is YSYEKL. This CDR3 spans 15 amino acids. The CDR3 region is CASSLRDRGRDEQFF. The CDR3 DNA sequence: TGCGCCAGCAGCCTCCGGGACAGGGGCAGGGATGAGCAGTTCTTC.

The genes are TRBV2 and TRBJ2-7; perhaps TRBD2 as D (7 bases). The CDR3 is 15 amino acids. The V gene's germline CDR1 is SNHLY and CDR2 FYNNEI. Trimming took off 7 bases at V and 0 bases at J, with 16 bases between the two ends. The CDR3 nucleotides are TGTGCCAGCAAAGGGGGGGCTAGCGACTCCTACGAGCAGTACTTC. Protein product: CASKGGASDSYEQYF.

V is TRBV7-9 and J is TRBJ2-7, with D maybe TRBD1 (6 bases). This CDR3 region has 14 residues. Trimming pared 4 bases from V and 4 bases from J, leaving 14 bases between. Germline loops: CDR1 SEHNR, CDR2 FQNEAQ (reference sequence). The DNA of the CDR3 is TGTGCCAGCAGCTCCTCTCTCGACAGGTACGAGCAGTACTTC. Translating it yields CASSSSLDRYEQYF. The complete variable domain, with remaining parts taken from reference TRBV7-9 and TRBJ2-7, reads DTGVSQNPRHKITKRGQNVTFRCDPISEHNRLYWYRQTLGQGPEFLTYFQNEAQLEKSRLLSDRFSAERPKGSFSTLEIQRTEQGDSAMYLCASSSSLDRYEQYFGPGTRLTVT.

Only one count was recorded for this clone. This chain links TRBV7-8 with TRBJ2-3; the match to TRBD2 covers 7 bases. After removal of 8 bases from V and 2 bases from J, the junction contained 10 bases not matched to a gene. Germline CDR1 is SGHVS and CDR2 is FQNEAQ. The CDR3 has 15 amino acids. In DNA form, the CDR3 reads TGTGCCAGCTCCTCGGGGGGAAGGGACACAGATACGCAGTATTTT. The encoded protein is CASSSGGRDTDTQYF.

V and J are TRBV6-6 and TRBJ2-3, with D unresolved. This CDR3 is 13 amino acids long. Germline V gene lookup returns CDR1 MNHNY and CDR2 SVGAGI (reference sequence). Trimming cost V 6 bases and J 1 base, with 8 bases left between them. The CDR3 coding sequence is TGTGCCAGCAGACAATCAGGCACAGATACGCAGTATTTT. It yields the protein CASRQSGTDTQYF.

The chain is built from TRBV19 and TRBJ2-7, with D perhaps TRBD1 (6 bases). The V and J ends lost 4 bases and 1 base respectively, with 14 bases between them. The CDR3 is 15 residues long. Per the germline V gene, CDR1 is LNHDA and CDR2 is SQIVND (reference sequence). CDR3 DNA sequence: TGTGCCAGTAGTAGCACAGGGCCTATTTCCTACGAGCAGTACTTC. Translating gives CASSSTGPISYEQYF. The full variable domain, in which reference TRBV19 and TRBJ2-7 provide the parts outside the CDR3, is DGGITQSPKYLFRKEGQNVTLSCEQNLNHDAMYWYRQDPGQGLRLIYYSQIVNDFQKGDIAEGYSVSREKKESFPLTVTSAQKNPTAFYLCASSSTGPISYEQYFGPGTRLTVT.

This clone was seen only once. The chain's CDR3 is CASSLGGPWVGELFF. CDR3 coding DNA: TGTGCCAGCAGTTTGGGGGGACCCTGGGTCGGGGAGCTGTTTTTT. The chain has TRBV27 and TRBJ2-2, with a possible D match to TRBD2 (6 bases). The V end was cut by 3 bases, the J end by 7 bases, with 15 bases between. This CDR3 contains 15 residues. Germline V CDR1 and CDR2: MNHEY, SMNVEV (reference sequence).

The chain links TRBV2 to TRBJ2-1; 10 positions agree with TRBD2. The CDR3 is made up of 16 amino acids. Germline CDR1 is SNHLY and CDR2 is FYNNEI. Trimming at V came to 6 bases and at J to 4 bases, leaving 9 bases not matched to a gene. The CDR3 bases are TGTGCCAGCAGGTCCACGGCTAGCGGGAGTTACAATGAGCAGTTCTTC. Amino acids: CASRSTASGSYNEQFF.

The CDR3: CASRSGQGAGEKLFF. The CDR3 nucleotides read TGTGCCAGCAGGTCCGGACAGGGGGCGGGGGAAAAACTGTTTTTT. The gene calls are TRBV7-9 and TRBJ1-4, with TRBD1 matching over 11 bases. V lost 6 bases to trimming and J lost 8 bases; unmatched junction nucleotides: 8. The CDR3 is 15 amino acids. Germline CDR1 and CDR2: SEHNR and FQNEAQ (reference sequence).

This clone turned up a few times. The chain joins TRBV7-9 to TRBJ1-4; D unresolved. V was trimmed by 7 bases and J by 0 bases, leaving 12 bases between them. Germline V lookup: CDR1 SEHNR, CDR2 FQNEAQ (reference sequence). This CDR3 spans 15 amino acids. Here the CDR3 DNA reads TGTGCCAGCACCTCTTACACTACAACTAATGAAAAACTGTTTTTT. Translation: CASTSYTTTNEKLFF.

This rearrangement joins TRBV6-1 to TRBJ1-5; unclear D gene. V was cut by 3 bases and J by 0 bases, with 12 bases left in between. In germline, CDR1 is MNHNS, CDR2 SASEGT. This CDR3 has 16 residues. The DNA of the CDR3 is TGTGCCAGCAGTGAGGACTTACAGATTAGCAATCAGCCCCAGCATTTT. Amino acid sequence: CASSEDLQISNQPQHF.

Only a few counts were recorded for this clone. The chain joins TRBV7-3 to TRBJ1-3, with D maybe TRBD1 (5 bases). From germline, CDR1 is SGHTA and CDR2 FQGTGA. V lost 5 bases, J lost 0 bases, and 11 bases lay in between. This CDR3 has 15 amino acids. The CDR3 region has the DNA TGTGCCAGCAGCCAAGGGGCAAGCTCTGGAAACACCATATATTTT. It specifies CASSQGASSGNTIYF.

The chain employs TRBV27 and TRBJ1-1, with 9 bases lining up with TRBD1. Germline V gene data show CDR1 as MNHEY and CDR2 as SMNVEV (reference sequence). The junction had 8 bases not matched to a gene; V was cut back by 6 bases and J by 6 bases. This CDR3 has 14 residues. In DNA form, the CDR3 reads TGTGCCAGCAGGGAGGGACAGGGTAGCGCTGAAGCTTTCTTT. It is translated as CASREGQGSAEAFF.

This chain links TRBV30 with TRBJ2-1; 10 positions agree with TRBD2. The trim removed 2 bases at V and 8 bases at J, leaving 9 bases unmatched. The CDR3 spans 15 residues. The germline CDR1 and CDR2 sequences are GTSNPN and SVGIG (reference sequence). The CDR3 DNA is TGTGCCTGGAGTCAGCCTAGCGGGAGAGTTGATGAGCAGTTCTTC. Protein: CAWSQPSGRVDEQFF.

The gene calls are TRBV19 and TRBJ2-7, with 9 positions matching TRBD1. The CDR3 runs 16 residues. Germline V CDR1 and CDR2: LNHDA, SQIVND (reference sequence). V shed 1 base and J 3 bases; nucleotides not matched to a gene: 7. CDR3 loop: CASSIAGQGEFYEQYF. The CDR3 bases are TGTGCCAGTAGTATAGCGGGACAGGGAGAGTTCTACGAGCAGTACTTC.

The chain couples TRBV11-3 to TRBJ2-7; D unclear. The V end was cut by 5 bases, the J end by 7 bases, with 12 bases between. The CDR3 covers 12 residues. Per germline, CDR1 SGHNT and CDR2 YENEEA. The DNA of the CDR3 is TGTGCCAGCAGCCCAAATGCGAGGGAGCAGTACTTC. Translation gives CASSPNAREQYF. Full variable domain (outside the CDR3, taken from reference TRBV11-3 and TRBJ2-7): EAGVVQSPRYKIIEKKQPVAFWCNPISGHNTLYWYLQNLGQGPELLIRYENEEAVDDSQLPKDRFSAERLKGVDSTLKIQPAELGDSAVYLCASSPNAREQYFGPGTRLTVT.

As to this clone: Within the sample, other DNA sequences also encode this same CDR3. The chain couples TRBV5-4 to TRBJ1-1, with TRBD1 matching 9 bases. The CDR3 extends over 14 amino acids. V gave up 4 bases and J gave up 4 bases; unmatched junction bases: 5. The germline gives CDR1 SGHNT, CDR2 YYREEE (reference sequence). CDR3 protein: CASSRDRAGTEAFF. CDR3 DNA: TGTGCCAGCAGCAGGGACAGGGCAGGCACTGAAGCTTTCTTT.

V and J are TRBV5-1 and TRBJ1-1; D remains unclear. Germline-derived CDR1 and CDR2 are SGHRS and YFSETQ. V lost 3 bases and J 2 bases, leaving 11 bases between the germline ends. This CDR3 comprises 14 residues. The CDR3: CASSSRRGNTEAFF. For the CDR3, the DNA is TGCGCCAGCAGCTCCCGCCGGGGTAACACTGAAGCTTTCTTT. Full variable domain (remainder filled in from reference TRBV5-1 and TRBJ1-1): KAGVTQTPRYLIKTRGQQVTLSCSPISGHRSVSWYQQTPGQGLQFLFEYFSETQRNKGNFPGRFSGRQFSNSRSEMNVSTLELGDSALYLCASSSRRGNTEAFFGQGTRLTVV.

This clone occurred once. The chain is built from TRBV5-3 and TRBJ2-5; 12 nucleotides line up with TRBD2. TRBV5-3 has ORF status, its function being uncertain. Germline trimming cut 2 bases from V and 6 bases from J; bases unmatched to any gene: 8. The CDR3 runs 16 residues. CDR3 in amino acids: CARSLRTSGTVKTQYF. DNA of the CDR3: TGTGCCAGAAGCTTAAGGACTAGCGGGACAGTGAAGACCCAGTACTTC.

The CDR3 sequence: CATSRALEGIDYGYTF. CDR3 bases: TGTGCCACCAGCAGAGCCCTGGAGGGAATAGACTATGGCTACACCTTC. V usage is TRBV15 and J usage is TRBJ1-2; D unresolved. This CDR3 comprises 16 residues. V was trimmed by 1 base and J by 3 bases, leaving 15 bases between them. Per germline, CDR1 LNHNV and CDR2 YYDKDF (reference sequence).

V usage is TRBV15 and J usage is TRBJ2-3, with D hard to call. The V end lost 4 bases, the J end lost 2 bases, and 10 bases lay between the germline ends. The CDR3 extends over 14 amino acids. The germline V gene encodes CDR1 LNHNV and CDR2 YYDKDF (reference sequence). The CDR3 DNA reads TGTGCCACCAGCACGGGTTTTTCCACAGATACGCAGTATTTT. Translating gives CATSTGFSTDTQYF.

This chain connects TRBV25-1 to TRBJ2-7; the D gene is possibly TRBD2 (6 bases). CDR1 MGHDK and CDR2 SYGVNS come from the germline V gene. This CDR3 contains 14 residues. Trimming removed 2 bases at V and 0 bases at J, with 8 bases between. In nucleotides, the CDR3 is TGTGCCAGCAGTGAAACCGGGAGCTCCTACGAGCAGTACTTC. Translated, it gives CASSETGSSYEQYF.

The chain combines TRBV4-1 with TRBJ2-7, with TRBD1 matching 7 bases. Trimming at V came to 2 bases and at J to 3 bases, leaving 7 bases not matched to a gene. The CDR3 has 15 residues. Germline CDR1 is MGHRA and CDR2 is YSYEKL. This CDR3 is CASSQSGQGVYEQYF. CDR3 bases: TGCGCCAGCAGCCAAAGTGGGCAGGGGGTCTACGAGCAGTACTTC.

CDR3 sequence: CASSPIFVAGGTYNEQFF. In nucleotides, the CDR3 is TGTGCCAGCAGCCCGATTTTTGTAGCGGGAGGAACCTACAATGAGCAGTTCTTC. The chain links TRBV11-2 to TRBJ2-1, with TRBD2 matching over 10 bases. From germline, CDR1 is SGHAT and CDR2 FQNNGV. The ends lost 5 bases at V and 2 bases at J; junction bases unmatched: 12. This CDR3 comprises 18 residues.